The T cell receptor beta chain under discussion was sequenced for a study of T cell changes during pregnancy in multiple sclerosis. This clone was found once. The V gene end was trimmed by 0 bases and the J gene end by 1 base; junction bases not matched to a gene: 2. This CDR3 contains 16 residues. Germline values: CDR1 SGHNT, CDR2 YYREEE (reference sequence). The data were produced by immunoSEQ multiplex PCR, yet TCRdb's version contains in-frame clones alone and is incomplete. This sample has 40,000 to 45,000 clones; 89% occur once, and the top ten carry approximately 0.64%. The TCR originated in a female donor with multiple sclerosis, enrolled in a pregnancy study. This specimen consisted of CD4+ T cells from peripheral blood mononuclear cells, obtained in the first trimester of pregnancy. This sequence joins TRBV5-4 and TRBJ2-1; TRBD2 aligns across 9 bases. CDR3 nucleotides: TGTGCCAGCAGCTTGGGTAGCGGGAGATCCTACAATGAGCAGTTCTTC. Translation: CASSLGSGRSYNEQFF.